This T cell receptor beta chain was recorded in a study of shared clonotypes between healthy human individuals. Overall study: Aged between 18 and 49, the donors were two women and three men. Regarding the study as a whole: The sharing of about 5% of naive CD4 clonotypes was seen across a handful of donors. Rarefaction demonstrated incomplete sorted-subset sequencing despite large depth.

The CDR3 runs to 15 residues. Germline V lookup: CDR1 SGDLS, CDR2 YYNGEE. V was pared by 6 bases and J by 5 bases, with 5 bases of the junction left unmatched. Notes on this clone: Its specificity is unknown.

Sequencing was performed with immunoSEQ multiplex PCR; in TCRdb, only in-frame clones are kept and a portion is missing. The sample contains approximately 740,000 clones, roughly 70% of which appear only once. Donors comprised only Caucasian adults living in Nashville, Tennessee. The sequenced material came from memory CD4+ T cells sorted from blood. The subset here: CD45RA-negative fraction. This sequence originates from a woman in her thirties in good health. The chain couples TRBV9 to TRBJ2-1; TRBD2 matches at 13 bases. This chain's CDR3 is CASNTGTSGNNEQFF. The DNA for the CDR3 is TGTGCCAGCAATACCGGGACTAGCGGGAACAATGAGCAGTTCTTC.